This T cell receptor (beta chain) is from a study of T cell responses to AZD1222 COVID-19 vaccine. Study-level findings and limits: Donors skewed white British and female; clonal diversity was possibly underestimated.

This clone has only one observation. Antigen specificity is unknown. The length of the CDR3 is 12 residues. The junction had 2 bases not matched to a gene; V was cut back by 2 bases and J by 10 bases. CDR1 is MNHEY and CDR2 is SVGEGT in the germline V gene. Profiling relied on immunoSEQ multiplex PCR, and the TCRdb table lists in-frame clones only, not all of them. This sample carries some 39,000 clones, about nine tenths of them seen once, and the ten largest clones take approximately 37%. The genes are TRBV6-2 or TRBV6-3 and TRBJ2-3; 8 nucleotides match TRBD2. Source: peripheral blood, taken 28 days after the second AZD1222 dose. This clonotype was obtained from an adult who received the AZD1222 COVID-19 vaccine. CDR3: CASSYKGLAQYF. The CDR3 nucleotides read TGTGCCAGCAGTTACAAGGGACTAGCGCAGTATTTT.